Described below is a single T cell receptor beta chain sequence and its context. This clone has a single count. The target of this receptor is not known. No quality values exist for individual bases; no much larger clone is one base distant. At the DNA level, this CDR3 is encoded by other sequences in the same sample as well. The data belong to a study of T cell responses to AZD1222 COVID-19 vaccine (TCRdb year 2021). Regarding the study in general: TCR sequencing was performed for 230 to 250 trial participants, of whom roughly 200 were given two doses of AZD1222 and around 25 were given two doses of MenACWY control vaccine. Trial participants were enrolled by age into 18-55, 56-69 and 70-plus year subgroups, with around 140, 26 and 57 TCR-sequenced participants respectively.

The paper's findings and limits, for the study overall: Because no samples from the day 14 peak response were available, repertoires could be characterized only after the peak T cell response. Participants were mostly white British, with more females than males. The authors suggested clonal diversity may have been underestimated. Conclusions about previously exposed vaccinees were limited because only a handful of AZD1222 recipients were SARS-CoV-2 seropositive at baseline. Reportedly, close to half of the unique spike-specific TCRs recognized epitopes lying outside the regions that are mutated in the B.1.351 and B.1.1.7 variants. Spike-specific TCR breadth and depth rose significantly after two AZD1222 doses compared with day 0 and with MenACWY recipients. The whole spike protein was spanned by vaccine-associated CD4 TCRs, and dominant responses were seen in regions 160-218 and 743-854. The 56-69-year group was small, and its depth increase did not reach significance, likely because of low power.

In light of the paper, this sample's time point label describes: about 28 days (+/-7) after the second vaccine dose. AZD1222 recipients with second doses at about 4 weeks or about 12 weeks were pooled, because spike-specific TCR depth and breadth did not differ between schedules. The vaccinee samples were drawn from two UK trials, COV001 and COV002, one of which was a single-blind randomized controlled phase 2/3 trial testing AZD1222 (ChAdOx1 nCoV-19) in healthy adults. For TCRbeta chain sequencing, PBMC samples from trial participants were taken at day 0 and at day 28 after the second dose. The CDR3 regions of human TCRbeta chains were subjected to immunosequencing. The authors' analysis ran thus. TCRs in the repertoires were compared against a reference library of SARS-CoV-2-specific TCRs that had been generated with the MIRA antigen-specificity platform. Breadth was defined as the fraction of unique TCRs that were SARS-CoV-2-associated. Depth was defined as the fraction of total T cells that were SARS-CoV-2-associated. Each spike-specific TCR was assigned to its reactive spike region and to a CD4 or CD8 class using the MIRA data. Log10-transformed breadth and depth values were compared by one-way ANOVA with Sidak's multiple comparisons tests. The table was pulled from immuneACCESS by TCRdb, which kept in-frame rearrangements only. Such tables lose some clones; where checked, under half of the loss comes from unresolved V genes, and the rest has no known cause. V, J and clone size derive from that table, while D and trimming were established from the DNA sequence. For this sample there are 90,000 to 120,000 clones; approximately 90% appear just once. The top ten constitute about 6.8% of the sample.

This receptor was identified in an adult who received the AZD1222 COVID-19 vaccine. The sample consisted of peripheral blood, taken 28 days after the second AZD1222 dose.

CDR3 protein: CASSLAVNTEAFF. The bases read TGCGCCAGCAGCTTGGCCGTAAACACTGAAGCTTTCTTT. Rearrangement joined TRBV5-1 to TRBJ1-1, with an unclear D gene assignment. From the germline V gene, CDR1 is SGHRS and CDR2 is YFSETQ. The V end loses 0 bases and the J end loses 2 bases, and a stretch of 5 bases separates them. There are 13 amino acids in the CDR3, from cysteine to phenylalanine inclusive. The retained sequence is limited to the CDR3, 39 bases, with the frame set at the first base.